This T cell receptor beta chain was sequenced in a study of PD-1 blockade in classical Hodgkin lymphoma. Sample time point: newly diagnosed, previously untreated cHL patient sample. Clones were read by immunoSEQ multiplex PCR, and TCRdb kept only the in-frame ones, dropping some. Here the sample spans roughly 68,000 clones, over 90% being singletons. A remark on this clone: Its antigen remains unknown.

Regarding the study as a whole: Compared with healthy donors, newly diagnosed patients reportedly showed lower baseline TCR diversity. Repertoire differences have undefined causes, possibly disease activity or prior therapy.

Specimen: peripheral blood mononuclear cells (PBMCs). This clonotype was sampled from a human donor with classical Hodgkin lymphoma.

CDR3 DNA sequence: TGTGCCAGCAGCGCCCTAACTAGCGGGACCACAGATACGCAGTATTTT. As protein: CASSALTSGTTDTQYF. The chain is built from TRBV5-8 and TRBJ2-3; TRBD2 matches at 10 bases. Losses at the gene ends were 4 bases for V and 2 bases for J; bases not matched to a gene: 7. From germline, CDR1 is SGHTS and CDR2 YDEGEE. The CDR3 length is 16 residues. The variable domain in full, with the rest retrieved from reference TRBV5-8 and TRBJ2-3, is EAGVTQSPTHLIKTRGQQATLRCSPISGHTSVYWYQQALGLGLQFLLWYDEGEERNRGNFPPRFSGRQFPNYSSELNVNALELEDSALYLCASSALTSGTTDTQYFGPGTRLTVL.